The 12 T cell receptor beta chains listed next were all sequenced from one sample in a study of blood T cells in healthy people across ages. Through a sample-barcoded 5' primer and a J-beta primer mix, a second PCR was run for 7 to 11 cycles. Each CDR3 protein is one row after TCRdb ran MiXCR on the 5' RACE reads. Of hundreds of thousands of distinct CDR3 sequences listed, roughly 44% were seen once; the top ten hold 15% to 25%. Specimen: blood. Receptor source: a man between 60 and 75 years old in good health.

This clonotype showed up just a few times. The chain recombines TRBV7-2 with TRBJ2-5; D is possibly TRBD1 (5 bases). Germline loops: CDR1 SGHTA, CDR2 FQGNSA. V was cut by 8 bases and J by 0 bases, with 10 bases left in between. The CDR3 loop spans 13 amino acids. The CDR3 coding sequence is TGTGCCAGCGGGCAGGGCAACCAAGAGACCCAGTACTTC. This gives the protein CASGQGNQETQYF.

CDR3 loop: CASSFKPGASYGYTF. The DNA for the CDR3 is TGTGCCAGCAGCTTTAAACCAGGGGCTAGCTATGGCTACACCTTC. The rearrangement uses TRBV7-2 and TRBJ1-2, with D maybe TRBD1 (6 bases). CDR1 and CDR2 from the germline V gene are SGHTA and FQGNSA. The V gene lost 3 bases and the J gene lost 4 bases, with 15 bases spanning the gap. This CDR3 contains 15 residues. The full variable domain, completed using reference TRBV7-2 and TRBJ1-2, is GAGVSQSPSNKVTEKGKDVELRCDPISGHTALYWYRQSLGQGLEFLIYFQGNSAPDKSGLPSDRFSAERTGGSVSTLTIQRTQQEDSAVYLCASSFKPGASYGYTFGSGTRLTVV.

At least ten counts were recorded for this clonotype. This sequence joins TRBV20-1 and TRBJ2-7; D might be TRBD1 or TRBD2, each matching 5 bases. The CDR3 consists of 14 residues. Trimming took off 3 bases at V and 4 bases at J, with 16 bases between the two ends. The germline V gene encodes CDR1 DFQATT and CDR2 SNEGSKA (reference sequence). CDR3 in amino acids: CSASKQGVGYEQYF. CDR3 coding DNA: TGCAGTGCTAGCAAGCAGGGAGTTGGTTACGAGCAGTACTTC.

This clonotype came up a few times. This sequence joins TRBV12-3 or TRBV12-4 and TRBJ2-7, with D uncertain. V lost 7 bases, J lost 3 bases, and 16 bases lay in between. This CDR3 has 14 residues. This CDR3 is CASTSGLRIYEQYF. The CDR3, as DNA: TGTGCCAGCACCTCAGGTCTCAGAATCTACGAGCAGTACTTC.

This clonotype was recorded a few times. The chain links TRBV20-1 to TRBJ2-7; 10 bases align to TRBD1. Germline-derived CDR1 and CDR2 are DFQATT and SNEGSKA (reference sequence). This CDR3 is built from 14 residues. J gave up 4 bases and V 4 bases, and 7 bases lay outside the gene matches. CDR3 sequence (DNA): TGCAGTGCTATTTCGCGGGACAGGGGTTACGAGCAGTACTTC. Amino acid sequence: CSAISRDRGYEQYF.

This clonotype was detected only a few times. V is TRBV2 and J is TRBJ1-5; the D is unclear. V dropped 0 bases and J dropped 7 bases, with 13 bases sitting between them. The CDR3 totals 15 residues. Germline V lookup: CDR1 SNHLY, CDR2 FYNNEI. CDR3: CASSEALGYEQPQHF. CDR3 nucleotide sequence: TGTGCCAGCAGTGAAGCGCTGGGGTACGAGCAGCCCCAGCATTTT.

The V and J genes are TRBV29-1 and TRBJ2-3; no clear D gene. This CDR3 comprises 14 residues. Between the trimmed V and J ends, which lost 4 bases and 1 base, there was a span of 12 bases. Germline CDR1 and CDR2: SQVTM and ANQGSEA. The CDR3 spells CSVVPGSGTDTQYF. CDR3 bases: TGCAGCGTTGTCCCGGGCTCAGGCACAGATACGCAGTATTTT.

This clonotype has only a few counts. At one end, the junction sequence differs from germline, possibly due to a read error. The chain joins TRBV6-5 to TRBJ1-1, with TRBD1 matching over 7 bases. Germline V CDR1 and CDR2: MNHEY, SVGAGI. The CDR3 is 16 amino acids. The CDR3 DNA reads TGTGCCAGCAGTCACTCGAGAGGGGGCTTGAACACTGAAGCTTTCTTT. This codes for CASSHSRGGLNTEAFF.

There are a few counts of this clonotype. The chain combines TRBV20-1 with TRBJ1-2; D unresolved. This CDR3 has 13 residues. The germline V gene has CDR1 DFQATT and CDR2 SNEGSKA (reference sequence). Trimming pared 3 bases from V and 3 bases from J, leaving 11 bases between. The CDR3 DNA reads as TGCAGTGCTAGGACCGGTTTGGACTATGGCTACACCTTC. It encodes CSARTGLDYGYTF.

The rearrangement joins TRBV7-9 to TRBJ2-1; 7 bases agree with TRBD1. V lost 3 bases and J lost 5; bases outside the gene matches: 7. The CDR3 has 15 amino acids. Germline CDR1 is SEHNR and CDR2 is FQNEAQ (reference sequence). Here the CDR3 DNA reads TGTGCCAGCAGCTTCCGACAGGGTGGGCACAATGAGCAGTTCTTC. It encodes CASSFRQGGHNEQFF.

In this sample, this clonotype turned up a few times. This chain joins TRBV6-2 or TRBV6-3 and TRBJ2-3; 8 nucleotides align to TRBD1. CDR1 and CDR2 (germline): MNHEY, SVGEGT. The junction had 10 bases not matched to a gene; V was cut back by 7 bases and J by 4 bases. The length of the CDR3 is 15 residues. This CDR3 reads CASTPRTGKADTQYF. DNA for the CDR3: TGTGCCAGCACCCCACGGACAGGGAAAGCAGATACGCAGTATTTT.

In its sample, this clonotype was seen many times. The chain uses TRBV29-1 and TRBJ2-7, with 8 positions matching TRBD1. The trim removed 6 bases at V and 1 base at J, leaving 8 bases unmatched. This CDR3 region has 14 residues. Per germline, CDR1 SQVTM and CDR2 ANQGSEA. CDR3 in DNA: TGCAGCGTCCTGACAGGGGCCTTATCCTACGAGCAGTACTTC. Protein product: CSVLTGALSYEQYF.